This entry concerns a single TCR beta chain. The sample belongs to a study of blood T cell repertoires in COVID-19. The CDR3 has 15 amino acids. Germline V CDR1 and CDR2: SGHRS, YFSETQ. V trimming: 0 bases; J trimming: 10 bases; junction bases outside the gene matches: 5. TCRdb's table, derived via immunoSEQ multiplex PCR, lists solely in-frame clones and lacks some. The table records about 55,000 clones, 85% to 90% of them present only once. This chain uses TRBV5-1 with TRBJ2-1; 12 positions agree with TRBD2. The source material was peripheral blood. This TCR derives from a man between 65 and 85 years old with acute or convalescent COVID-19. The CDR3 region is CASSLGTSGEGEQFF. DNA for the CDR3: TGCGCCAGCAGCTTGGGGACTAGCGGGGAGGGGGAGCAGTTCTTC.